These 5 T cell receptor beta chains came from one sample sequenced in a study of post-analysis software for immune sequencing data. Whole-study findings and limits: A handful of TRBV segments occurring more often in patients than controls included TRBV5-6, TRBV5-1 and TRBV20-1.

Antigens of these TCRs are unknown. The TCR beta cDNA libraries carried unique molecular identifiers. TCRdb reanalysed the PCR reads using MiXCR and keeps one entry per CDR3 protein. The sample includes 450,000 to 700,000 distinct CDR3 sequences, roughly 47% seen only once; the top ten take under 2%. Sequenced sample: blood. All receptors derive from a girl aged 10 to 17 with multiple sclerosis.

This clonotype came up a few times. This chain joins TRBV10-3 and TRBJ1-1, with D possibly matching TRBD1 (6 bases). Germline V gives CDR1 ENHRY, CDR2 SYGVKD. The V and J ends lost 4 bases and 3 bases respectively, with 9 bases between them. The CDR3 is 13 residues long. The CDR3 loop is CAISARQDTEAFF. The CDR3 bases are TGTGCCATCAGTGCGAGACAGGACACTGAAGCTTTCTTT.

This clonotype was detected a few times. The chain combines TRBV20-1 with TRBJ2-3; TRBD2 matches at 10 bases. J gave up 7 bases and V 6 bases, and 10 bases lay outside the gene matches. The CDR3 runs to 14 residues. Germline loops: CDR1 DFQATT, CDR2 SNEGSKA (reference sequence). CDR3 region: CSATPSGGANTQYF. In DNA, the CDR3 is TGCAGTGCCACGCCCAGCGGGGGGGCTAATACGCAGTATTTT.

This clonotype was picked up a small number of times. Here the CDR3 reads CASSLADVDYGYTF. CDR3 coding DNA: TGCGCCAGCAGCTTGGCAGATGTGGACTATGGCTACACCTTC. The V call is TRBV5-1, the J call TRBJ1-2, with D unclear. Germline V gene sequence: CDR1 SGHRS, CDR2 YFSETQ. Deletions cut 0 bases from V and 3 bases from J, with 9 bases between. This CDR3 has 14 residues. The full variable domain, with the rest looked up from reference TRBV5-1 and TRBJ1-2, is KAGVTQTPRYLIKTRGQQVTLSCSPISGHRSVSWYQQTPGQGLQFLFEYFSETQRNKGNFPGRFSGRQFSNSRSEMNVSTLELGDSALYLCASSLADVDYGYTFGSGTRLTVV.

The J gene is TRBJ1-2, the V gene TRBV20-1; D call uncertain. The CDR3 runs 14 residues. Germline V gives CDR1 DFQATT, CDR2 SNEGSKA (reference sequence). V lost 5 bases to trimming and J lost 1 base, with 14 bases between them. CDR3 sequence: CSARTGRNNYGYTF. The CDR3, as DNA: TGCAGTGCTCGTACCGGGAGAAATAACTATGGCTACACCTTC.

With regard to this clonotype: A read error may account for a junction end that differs from germline. The chain has TRBV5-5 and TRBJ2-2; TRBD2 aligns across 7 bases. This CDR3 spans 17 amino acids. The germline CDR1 and CDR2 sequences are SGHKS and YYEKEE (reference sequence). The CDR3 here is CASGLGFEVAGTGELFF. The CDR3 DNA is TGTGCCAGCGGCTTGGGGTTCGAGGTAGCGGGCACCGGGGAGCTGTTTTTT.